This note documents a single TCR beta chain sequence. Its antigen remains unidentified. The sample comes from a study of cytomegalovirus exposure and HLA in healthy donors. Whole-study results and caveats: In all likelihood, a cluster of highly shared sequence variants was a sequencing artifact.

The study ran its PCR with 60 Vbeta and 13 Jbeta primers. The method was immunoSEQ multiplex PCR; TCRdb's version includes in-frame clones alone and lacks a portion of them. The table shows approximately 140,000 clones, with around three quarters occurring only once. Sequenced: PBMCs. This TCR was sampled from a middle-aged man in good health and CMV-seropositive.

CDR3 loop: CAWRWGANTGELFF. DNA for the CDR3: TGTGCCTGGAGGTGGGGGGCGAACACCGGGGAGCTGTTTTTT. The chain employs TRBV30 and TRBJ2-2; D possibly corresponds to TRBD2 (6 bases). Germline assignment: CDR1 GTSNPN and CDR2 SVGIG (reference sequence). V lost 3 bases and J lost 0, with 8 bases in between. The CDR3 is 14 residues long.